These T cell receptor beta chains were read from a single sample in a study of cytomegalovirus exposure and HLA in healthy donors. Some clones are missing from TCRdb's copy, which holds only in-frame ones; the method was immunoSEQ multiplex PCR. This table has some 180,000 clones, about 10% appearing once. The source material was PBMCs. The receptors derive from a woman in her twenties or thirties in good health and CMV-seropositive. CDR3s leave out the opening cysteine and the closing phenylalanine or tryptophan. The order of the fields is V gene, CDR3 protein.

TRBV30,AWSVKGNQPQH
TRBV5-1,ASAGVAGKKRTGELF
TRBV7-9,ASSPGGSGSSYEQY
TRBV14,ASSPFAGLAAYEQF
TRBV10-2,ASSSSGRRTGELF
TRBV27,ASSSQPMNTEAF
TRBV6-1,ASSRDRHSYEQY
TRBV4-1,ASSQVPTGHGPLGEQF
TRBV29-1,SVASGGYEQY
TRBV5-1,ASSLVGGDRPHYEQY
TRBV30,AWSARTGRSPLH
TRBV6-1,ASRDSGDTQY
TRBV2,ASNRAGNNGGTQY
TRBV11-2,ASSLTSGYLSYEQY
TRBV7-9,ASSNSGSAAYNEQF
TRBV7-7,ASSLLGAGETQY
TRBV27,ASSFGQGATYEQY
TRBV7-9,ASESYYEQY